One and the same sample provided the 4 T cell receptor beta chains below, sequenced in a study of T-cell memory formation after mild COVID-19. In TCRdb, the 5' RACE reads were re-called with MiXCR into one record per CDR3 protein. Of hundreds of thousands of distinct CDR3 sequences listed, 20% are singletons. Sequences were obtained from PBMCs or a T cell subset sorted from them (not recorded which). The receptors here all came from an adult woman who had mild COVID-19 (a few samples of this study predate the infection). Cell type and time point are not known.

This chain links TRBV6-6 with TRBJ1-2; TRBD1 is a possible D gene (5 bases). V was clipped by 5 bases and J by 0 bases, with 16 bases between them. The CDR3 extends over 16 amino acids. The V gene's germline CDR1 is MNHNY and CDR2 SVGAGI (reference sequence). The CDR3 spells CASSPDGASANYGYTF. The CDR3, as DNA: TGTGCCAGCAGTCCGGACGGGGCATCAGCTAACTATGGCTACACCTTC.

On this clonotype itself: A read error may be the cause here, since a much bigger clone is one base away. This chain joins TRBV12-3 or TRBV12-4 and TRBJ1-1, with a weak D call TRBD1 (6 bases). The CDR3 loop spans 15 amino acids. Here the CDR3 reads CASSLEQGYSTESFF. The CDR3 nucleotides are TGTGCCAGCAGTTTAGAGCAGGGGTATTCGACTGAATCTTTCTTT.

The chain uses TRBV10-3 and TRBJ2-5; 10 positions agree with TRBD2. The CDR3 covers 15 residues. Germline assignment: CDR1 ENHRY and CDR2 SYGVKD. Trimming cost V 2 bases and J 4 bases; bases outside gene matches: 4. The CDR3 protein is CAISEASGRGETQYF. CDR3 coding DNA: TGTGCCATCAGTGAGGCTAGCGGGAGAGGAGAGACCCAGTACTTC.

The rearrangement links TRBV7-2 to TRBJ1-1; 7 bases align to TRBD1. This CDR3 comprises 14 residues. The junction had 10 bases not matched to a gene; V was cut back by 1 base and J by 11 bases. Germline V CDR1 and CDR2: SGHTA, FQGNSA. The CDR3 region is CASSLDPTGLGAFF. CDR3 in DNA: TGTGCCAGCAGCTTAGACCCGACAGGGTTGGGGGCTTTCTTT.